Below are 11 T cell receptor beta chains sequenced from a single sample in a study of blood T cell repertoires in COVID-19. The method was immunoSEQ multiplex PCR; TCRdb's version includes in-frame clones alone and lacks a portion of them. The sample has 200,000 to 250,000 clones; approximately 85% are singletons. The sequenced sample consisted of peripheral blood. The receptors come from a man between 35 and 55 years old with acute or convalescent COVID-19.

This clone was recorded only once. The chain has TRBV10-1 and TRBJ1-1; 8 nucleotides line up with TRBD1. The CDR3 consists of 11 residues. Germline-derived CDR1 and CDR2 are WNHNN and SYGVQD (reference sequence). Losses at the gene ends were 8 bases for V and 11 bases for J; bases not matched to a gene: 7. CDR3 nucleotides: TGCGCCAGCGAACTGACAGGGGCGGCTTTCTTT. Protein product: CASELTGAAFF.

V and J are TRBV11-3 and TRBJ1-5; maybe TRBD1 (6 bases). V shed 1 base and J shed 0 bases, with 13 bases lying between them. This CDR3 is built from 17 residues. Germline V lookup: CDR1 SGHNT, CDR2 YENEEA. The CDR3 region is CASSLVPRTDSNQPQHF. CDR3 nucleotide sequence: TGTGCCAGCAGCTTAGTTCCCAGGACAGATAGCAATCAGCCCCAGCATTTT.

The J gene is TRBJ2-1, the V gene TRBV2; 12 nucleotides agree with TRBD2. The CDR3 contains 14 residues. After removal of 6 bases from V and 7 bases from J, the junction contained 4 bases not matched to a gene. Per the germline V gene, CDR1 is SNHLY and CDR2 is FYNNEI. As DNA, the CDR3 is TGTGCCAGCAGATGGACTAGCGGGGCTAATGAGCAGTTCTTC. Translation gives CASRWTSGANEQFF.

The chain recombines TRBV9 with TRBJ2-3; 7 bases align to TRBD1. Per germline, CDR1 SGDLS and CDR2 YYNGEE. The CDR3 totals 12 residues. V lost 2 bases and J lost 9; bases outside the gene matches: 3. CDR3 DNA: TGTGCCAGCAGCGTCCAGACAGGGACGCAGTATTTT. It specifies CASSVQTGTQYF.

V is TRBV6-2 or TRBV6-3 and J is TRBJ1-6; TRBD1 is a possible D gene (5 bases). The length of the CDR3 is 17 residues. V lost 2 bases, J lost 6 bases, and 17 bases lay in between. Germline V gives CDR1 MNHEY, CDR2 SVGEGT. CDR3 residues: CASSYTRGGVSNSPLHF. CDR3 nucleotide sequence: TGTGCCAGCAGTTACACCCGTGGGGGGGTAAGTAATTCACCCCTCCACTTT.

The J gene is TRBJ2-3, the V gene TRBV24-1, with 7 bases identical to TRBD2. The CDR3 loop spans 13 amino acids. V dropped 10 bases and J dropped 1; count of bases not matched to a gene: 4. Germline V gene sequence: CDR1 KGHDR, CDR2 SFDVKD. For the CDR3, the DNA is TGTGCCACTACGGCGGGGGGCACAGATACGCAGTATTTT. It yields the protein CATTAGGTDTQYF.

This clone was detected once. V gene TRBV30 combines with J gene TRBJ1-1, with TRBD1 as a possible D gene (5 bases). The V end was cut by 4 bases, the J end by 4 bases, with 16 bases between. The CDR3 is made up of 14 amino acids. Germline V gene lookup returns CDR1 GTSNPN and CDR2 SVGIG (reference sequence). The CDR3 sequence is CAWTMGLTPTEAFF. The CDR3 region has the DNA TGTGCCTGGACCATGGGACTTACCCCCACTGAAGCTTTCTTT.

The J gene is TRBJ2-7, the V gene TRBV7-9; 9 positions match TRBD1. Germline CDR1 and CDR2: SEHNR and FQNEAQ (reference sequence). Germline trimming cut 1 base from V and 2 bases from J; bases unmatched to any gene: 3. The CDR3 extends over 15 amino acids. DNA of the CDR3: TGTGCCAGCAGCTTAGGGGACAGGGCCACCTACGAGCAGTACTTC. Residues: CASSLGDRATYEQYF.

CDR3: CASSALDRVQPQHF. The CDR3 DNA reads as TGTGCCAGCAGCGCCCTGGACAGGGTTCAGCCCCAGCATTTT. This chain uses TRBV2 with TRBJ1-5; 8 nucleotides match TRBD1. The CDR3 is made up of 14 amino acids. The junction had 7 bases not matched to a gene; V was cut back by 6 bases and J by 6 bases. The germline V gene has CDR1 SNHLY and CDR2 FYNNEI.

DNA for the CDR3: TGTGCCAGCAGGGATAGCGGGGGGCTAGTGGATACGCAGTATTTT. Its translation: CASRDSGGLVDTQYF. V is TRBV2 and J is TRBJ2-3, with TRBD2 identical over 10 bases. V lost 6 bases and J lost 6; bases outside the gene matches: 9. CDR3 length equals 15 residues. Looked up from germline, CDR1 is SNHLY and CDR2 is FYNNEI.

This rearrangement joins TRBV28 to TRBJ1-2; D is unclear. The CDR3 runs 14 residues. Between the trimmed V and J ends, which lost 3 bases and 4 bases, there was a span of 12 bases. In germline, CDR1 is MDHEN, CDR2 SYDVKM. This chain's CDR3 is CASSFLGSPYGYTF. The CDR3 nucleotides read TGTGCCAGCAGTTTTCTGGGCAGCCCCTATGGCTACACCTTC.